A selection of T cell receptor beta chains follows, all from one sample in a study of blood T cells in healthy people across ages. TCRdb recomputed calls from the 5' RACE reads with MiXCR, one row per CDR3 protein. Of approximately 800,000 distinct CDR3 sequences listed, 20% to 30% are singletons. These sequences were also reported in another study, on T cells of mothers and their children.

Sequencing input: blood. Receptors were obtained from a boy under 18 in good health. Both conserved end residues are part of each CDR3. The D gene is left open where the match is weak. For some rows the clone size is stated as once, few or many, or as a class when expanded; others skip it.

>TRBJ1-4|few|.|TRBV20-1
CSARAESDRVEKLFF
TGCAGTGCTAGAGCCGAATCTGACCGGGTGGAAAAACTGTTTTTT
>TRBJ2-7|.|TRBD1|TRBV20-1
CSAERDRGPYEQYF
TGCAGTGCCGAAAGGGACAGGGGGCCCTACGAGCAGTACTTC
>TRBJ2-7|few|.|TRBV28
CASSLSRRVYEQYF
TGTGCCAGCAGTTTATCCCGCAGGGTCTACGAGCAGTACTTC
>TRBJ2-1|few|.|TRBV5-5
CASSLGGRADNEQFF
TGTGCCAGCAGCTTGGGGGGCAGGGCGGACAATGAGCAGTTCTTC
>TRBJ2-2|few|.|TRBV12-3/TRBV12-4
CASSSRFGQSTGELFF
TGTGCCAGCAGCTCACGGTTCGGACAGTCGACCGGGGAGCTGTTTTTT
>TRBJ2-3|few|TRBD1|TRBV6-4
CASSGGQGADTRYF
TGTGCCAGCAGCGGGGGACAGGGGGCAGATACGCGGTATTTT
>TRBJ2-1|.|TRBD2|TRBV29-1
CSVARRLAGYNEQFF
TGCAGCGTCGCTCGACGTCTAGCGGGGTACAATGAGCAGTTCTTC
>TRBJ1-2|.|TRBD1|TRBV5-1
CASSPLLDRHGYTF
TGCGCCAGCAGCCCACTGCTGGACAGGCATGGCTACACCTTC
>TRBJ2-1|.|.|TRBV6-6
CASSYSSQGREQFF
TGTGCCAGCAGTTACTCGAGCCAGGGGAGGGAGCAGTTCTTC
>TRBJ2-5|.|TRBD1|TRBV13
CASSPNDRGQETQYF
TGTGCCAGCAGCCCTAATGACAGGGGTCAAGAGACCCAGTACTTC
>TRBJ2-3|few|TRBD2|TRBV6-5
CASSYNPLAGVKRTDTQYF
TGTGCCAGCAGTTATAACCCGCTAGCGGGGGTTAAACGCACAGATACGCAGTATTTT
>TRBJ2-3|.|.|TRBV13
CASSLGGPPDTQYF
TGTGCCAGCAGCCTTGGAGGGCCCCCAGATACGCAGTATTTT
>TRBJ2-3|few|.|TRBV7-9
CARSLLEGGLQDTQYF
TGTGCCAGGTCCCTGCTTGAGGGGGGCCTGCAAGATACGCAGTATTTT
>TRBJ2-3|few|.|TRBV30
CAWSGTGWGTDTQYF
TGTGCCTGGAGTGGTACGGGATGGGGCACAGATACGCAGTATTTT
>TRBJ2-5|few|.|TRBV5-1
CASSFGSNFGETQYF
TGCGCCAGCAGCTTTGGGTCCAACTTCGGGGAGACCCAGTACTTC
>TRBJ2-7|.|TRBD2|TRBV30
CAWSRGGFYEQYF
TGTGCCTGGAGCCGCGGGGGTTTTTACGAGCAGTACTTC
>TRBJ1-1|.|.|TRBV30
CAWSVRRATEAFF
TGTGCCTGGAGTGTACGGAGAGCCACTGAAGCTTTCTTT
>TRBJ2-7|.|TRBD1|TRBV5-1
CASSAIGTGTYEQYF
TGCGCCAGCAGCGCAATCGGGACAGGTACCTACGAGCAGTACTTC
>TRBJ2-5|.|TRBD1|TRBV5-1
CASSLVTGGRETQYF
TGCGCCAGCAGCTTGGTTACAGGGGGTAGGGAGACCCAGTACTTC
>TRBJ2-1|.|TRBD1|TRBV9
CASSGGPGQGFSYNEQFF
TGTGCCAGCAGCGGGGGGCCGGGACAGGGTTTTTCCTACAATGAGCAGTTCTTC
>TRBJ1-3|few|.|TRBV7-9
CASSGPKQGFFGNTIYF
TGTGCCAGCAGCGGCCCTAAACAGGGTTTCTTCGGAAACACCATATATTTT
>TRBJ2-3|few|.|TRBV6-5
CASSYSLPGGLVTDTQYF
TGTGCCAGCAGTTACTCGTTACCGGGCGGGTTAGTAACAGATACGCAGTATTTT
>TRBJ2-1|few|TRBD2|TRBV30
CAWASGGPNEQFF
TGTGCCTGGGCTAGCGGGGGCCCCAATGAGCAGTTCTTC
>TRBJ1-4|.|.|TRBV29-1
CSVLRETNEKLFF
TGCAGCGTTCTCAGGGAAACTAATGAAAAACTGTTTTTT
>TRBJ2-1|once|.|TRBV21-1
CASSKATGSWNEQFF
TGTGCCAGCAGCAAGGCAACAGGGTCTTGGAATGAGCAGTTCTTC
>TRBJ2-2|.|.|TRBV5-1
CASSLESSPGELFF
TGCGCCAGCAGCTTGGAGTCTAGCCCCGGGGAGCTGTTTTTT
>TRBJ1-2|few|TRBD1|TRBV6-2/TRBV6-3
CASSRGQTHYGYTF
TGTGCCAGCAGTAGGGGACAGACACACTATGGCTACACCTTC
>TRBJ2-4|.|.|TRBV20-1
CSALSLEAKNIQYF
TGCAGTGCTCTCTCTTTGGAAGCCAAAAACATTCAGTACTTC
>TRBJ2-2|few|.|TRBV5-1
CASATANTGELFF
TGCGCCAGCGCGACGGCGAACACCGGGGAGCTGTTTTTT
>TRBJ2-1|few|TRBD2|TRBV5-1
CASSLEVGGLREQFF
TGCGCCAGCAGCTTGGAGGTGGGAGGGCTTCGTGAGCAGTTCTTC
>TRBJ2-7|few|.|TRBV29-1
CSVAGPLLEQYF
TGCAGCGTTGCAGGGCCCCTCTTGGAGCAGTACTTC
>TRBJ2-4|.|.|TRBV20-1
CSAPDSLLAKNIQYF
TGCAGTGCCCCAGACAGTCTCCTAGCCAAAAACATTCAGTACTTC
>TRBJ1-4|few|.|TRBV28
CASSLSGDNEKLFF
TGTGCCAGCAGCTTATCAGGGGATAATGAAAAACTGTTTTTT
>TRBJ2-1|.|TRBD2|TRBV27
CASSPLGLAGFNEQFF
TGTGCCAGCAGTCCATTAGGACTAGCGGGGTTCAATGAGCAGTTCTTC
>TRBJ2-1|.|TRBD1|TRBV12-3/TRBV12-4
CASSAGGTHEQFF
TGTGCCAGCAGTGCAGGGGGTACCCATGAGCAGTTCTTC
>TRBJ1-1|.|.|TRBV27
CASSLIGGDEAFF
TGTGCCAGCAGTTTAATCGGGGGCGATGAAGCTTTCTTT
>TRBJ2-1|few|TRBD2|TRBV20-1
CSARVGLGGEQFF
TGCAGTGCTAGAGTAGGACTAGGCGGTGAGCAGTTCTTC
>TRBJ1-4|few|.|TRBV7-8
CASRGPSHEKLFF
TGTGCCAGCAGGGGACCTAGCCATGAAAAACTGTTTTTT
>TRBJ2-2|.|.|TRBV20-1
CSARDLVNTGELFF
TGCAGTGCTAGAGATCTTGTTAACACCGGGGAGCTGTTTTTT
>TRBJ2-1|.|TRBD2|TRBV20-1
CSAVAGGGYNEQFF
TGCAGTGCCGTAGCGGGGGGCGGATACAATGAGCAGTTCTTC
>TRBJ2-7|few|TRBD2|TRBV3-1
CASSLSQGGPYEQYF
TGTGCCAGCAGCCTCAGCCAGGGAGGGCCCTACGAGCAGTACTTC
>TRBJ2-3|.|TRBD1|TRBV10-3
CATRDRKGTDTQYF
TGTGCCACCAGGGACAGGAAAGGTACAGATACGCAGTATTTT
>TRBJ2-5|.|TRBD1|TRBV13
CASSTRDRQETQYF
TGTGCCAGCAGCACACGGGACAGACAAGAGACCCAGTACTTC
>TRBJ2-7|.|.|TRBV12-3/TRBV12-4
CASSFFSSSYEQYF
TGTGCCAGCAGTTTTTTTTCGAGTTCCTACGAGCAGTACTTC
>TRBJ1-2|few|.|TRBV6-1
CASSERGSNYGYTF
TGTGCCAGCAGTGAACGGGGCAGTAACTATGGCTACACCTTC
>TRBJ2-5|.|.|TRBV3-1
CASSQEGSWETQYF
TGTGCCAGCAGCCAAGAAGGTAGCTGGGAGACCCAGTACTTC
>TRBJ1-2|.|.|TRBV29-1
CSVVASLSLYGYTF
TGCAGCGTTGTGGCCTCCCTCAGCCTCTATGGCTACACCTTC
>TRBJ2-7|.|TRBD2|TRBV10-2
CASSEGSGGYEQYF
TGCGCCAGCAGTGAGGGGAGCGGGGGATACGAGCAGTACTTC
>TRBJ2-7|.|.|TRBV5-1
CASSLGGTPYEQYF
TGTGCCAGCAGCTTGGGGGGAACCCCCTACGAGCAGTACTTC
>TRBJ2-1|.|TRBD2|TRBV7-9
CASRDTSVTYNEQFF
TGTGCCAGCAGGGATACTAGCGTCACCTACAATGAGCAGTTCTTC
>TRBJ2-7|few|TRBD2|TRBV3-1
CASSQTTSGGYEQYF
TGTGCCAGCAGCCAGACGACTAGCGGGGGTTACGAGCAGTACTTC
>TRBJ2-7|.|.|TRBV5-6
CASSLVTAAYEQYF
TGTGCCAGCAGCTTGGTTACAGCAGCCTACGAGCAGTACTTC
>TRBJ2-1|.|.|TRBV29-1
CSVEDSSYNEQFF
TGCAGCGTAGAGGACAGCTCCTACAATGAGCAGTTCTTC
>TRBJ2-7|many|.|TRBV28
CASSLSGGPYEQYF
TGTGCCAGCAGTTTATCCGGGGGCCCCTACGAGCAGTACTTC
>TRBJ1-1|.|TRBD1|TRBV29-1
CSVPNRGSGGAFF
TGCAGCGTACCCAACAGGGGAAGTGGTGGGGCTTTCTTT
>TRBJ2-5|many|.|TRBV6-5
CASSPTEQETQYF
TGTGCCAGCAGTCCGACGGAACAAGAGACCCAGTACTTC
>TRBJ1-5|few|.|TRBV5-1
CASSSWGLNQPQHF
TGCGCCAGCAGCTCCTGGGGGCTGAATCAGCCCCAGCATTTT
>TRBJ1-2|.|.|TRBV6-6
CASSANGVGYTF
TGTGCCAGCAGCGCTAACGGGGTCGGCTACACCTTC
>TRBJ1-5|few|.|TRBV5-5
CASSPHGAGDQPQHF
TGTGCCAGCAGCCCACACGGGGCCGGCGATCAGCCCCAGCATTTT